This record concerns one T cell receptor beta chain sequence. A few counts support this clonotype. Its antigen is not yet known. Base quality data are lacking; no much larger clone is found one base away. The CDR3 runs 15 amino acids, cysteine and phenylalanine included. Only CDR3 DNA is held: 45 bases, read in frame from base 1. A distance of 9 bases separates the germline ends of V and J, which lose 6 bases and 0 bases respectively. These data are taken from a study of T-cell reconstitution after alpha-beta-depleted transplantation in children (dated by TCRdb to about 2016). Notes on the research overall: Using TCR repertoire profiling, the study followed T-cell immune reconstitution in a quantitative way in children after TCRalphabeta/CD19-depleted allogeneic hematopoietic cell transplantation.

The library was made by PCR. Sequencing relied on an Illumina HiSeq 2500. TCR library preparation used molecular barcoding, with unique molecular identifiers applied to normalize quantification of the TCRbeta repertoire. The raw public data were reprocessed by TCRdb itself: fastp quality trimming at Q25, MiXCR clonotype calling, in-frame beta chains only. Every distinct CDR3 protein forms one entry, paired with its most common genes and DNA. Here the sample has some 500,000 distinct CDR3 sequences; about 31% occur a single time. Around 2.3% of the sample goes to the ten largest clones. Recombination connected TRBV12-3 or TRBV12-4 to TRBJ2-6, with the D gene not clear enough to name. This TCR came from a human donor who donated a stem cell graft to a child with aplastic anemia. Sequenced material: PBMCs from the stem cell graft donor, taken from the stem cell graft. The bases are TGTGCCAGCAGGGGTTGGGCCTCTGGGGCCAACGTCCTGACTTTC. It encodes CASRGWASGANVLTF.